The clone carrying this TCR beta chain showed up many times. The source of the sample is a study of T-cell reconstitution after alpha-beta-depleted transplantation in children. The trim removed 2 bases at V and 3 bases at J, leaving 6 bases unmatched. CDR1 MNHEY and CDR2 SMNVEV come from the germline V gene (reference sequence). The CDR3 runs 15 residues. Preparation of the TCRbeta library was carried out with unique molecular identifiers. TCRdb recomputed calls from the PCR reads with MiXCR, one row per CDR3 protein. The sample includes about 460,000 distinct CDR3 sequences, about 10% of them seen just once.

Sequenced here: PBMCs, sampled before TCRalphabeta/CD19-depleted stem cell transplant. The chain joins TRBV27 to TRBJ2-7; 8 bases align to TRBD2. The TCR sequence derives from a child aged 2-9 years with inherited bone marrow failure, due to receive a stem cell transplant. The CDR3 region is CASSLVGTSYYEQYF. The CDR3 DNA sequence: TGTGCCAGCAGTTTAGTGGGGACTAGTTACTACGAGCAGTACTTC.